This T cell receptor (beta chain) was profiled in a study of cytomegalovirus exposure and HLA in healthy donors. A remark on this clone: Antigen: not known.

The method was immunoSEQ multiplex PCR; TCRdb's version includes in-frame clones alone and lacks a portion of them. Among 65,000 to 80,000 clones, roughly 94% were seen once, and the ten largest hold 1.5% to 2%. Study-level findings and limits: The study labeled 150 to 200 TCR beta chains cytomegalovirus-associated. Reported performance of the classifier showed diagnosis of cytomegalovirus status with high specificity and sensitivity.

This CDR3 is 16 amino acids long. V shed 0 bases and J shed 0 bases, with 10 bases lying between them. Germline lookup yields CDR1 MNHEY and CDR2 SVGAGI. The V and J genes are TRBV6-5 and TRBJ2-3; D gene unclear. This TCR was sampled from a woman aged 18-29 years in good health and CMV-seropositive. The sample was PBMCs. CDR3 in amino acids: CASSYSSILSTDTQYF. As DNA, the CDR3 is TGTGCCAGCAGTTACTCGTCTATCTTAAGCACAGATACGCAGTATTTT.